This T cell receptor beta chain was sequenced for a study of cytomegalovirus exposure and HLA in healthy donors. This PCR relied on a set of 60 Vbeta primers and 13 Jbeta primers. Some clones are missing from TCRdb's copy, which holds only in-frame ones; the method was immunoSEQ multiplex PCR. Of 45,000 to 65,000 clones in the sample, roughly 85% were seen once. Study outcomes and limitations: Cytomegalovirus status, reportedly, was diagnosed with high specificity and sensitivity by the classifier.

As concerns this clone: The antigen is unknown.

Germline V gene lookup returns CDR1 ENHRY and CDR2 SYGVKD. V trimming: 6 bases; J trimming: 0 bases; junction bases outside the gene matches: 6. CDR3 length equals 17 residues. The chain has TRBV10-3 and TRBJ1-3, with 12 bases identical to TRBD1. The sequencing input was PBMCs. This clonotype was obtained from a woman aged 18-35 years in good health and CMV-seronegative. The CDR3, as DNA: TGTGCCATCAGGCCGGGACAGGGGGCCTTCTCTGGAAACACCATATATTTT. Translating it yields CAIRPGQGAFSGNTIYF.